This entry concerns a single TCR beta chain. The antigen it binds to is not known. Base qualities are not provided; no much larger clone lies one nucleotide away. The sample comes from a study of type 1 and type 2 diabetes patients (dated by TCRdb to about 2016). Context from the whole study: Some 10 type 1 diabetes patients, four type 2 diabetes patients and about six nondiabetic controls, all recruited in China, made up the cohort. Altogether, under 25,000,000 paired-end reads were produced across the whole study. TCRbeta libraries were sequenced paired-end on Illumina HiSeq 2000 or MiSeq instruments. V gene usage was similar between approximately 20-cycle and approximately 25-cycle amplification, suggesting similar primer efficiencies and random PCR bias. Across the study, CD4+ and CD8+ T cells were positively selected from PBMCs by means of CD4 or CD8 MicroBeads on MACS columns. In the study, high-throughput sequencing was used to profile TCRbeta repertoires so that type 1 diabetes, type 2 diabetes and nondiabetic individuals could be compared. Type 2 diabetes patients were used as a disease comparison group for the type 1 diabetes patients.

Every diabetic patient fulfilled standard classification criteria for type 1 or type 2 diabetes, and glucose and C-peptide were evaluated using WHO-recommended methods. Donors were excluded if they had other autoimmune diseases or infections within the previous four weeks. A ten-milliliter sample of peripheral blood was drawn from every participant. PBMCs were isolated with LymphoPrep density separation. The listed sequencing device is Illumina MiSeq. Genomic DNA from sorted T cell subsets was used as template for TCRbeta CDR3 amplification. Multiplex PCR with 30 forward and 13 reverse primers amplified the TCRbeta CDR3 region. PCR products were purified with AMPure XP beads, after which indices and adaptors were added in a second approximately 25-cycle PCR. Before sequencing, the libraries were purified from gel with the QIAquick Gel Extraction Kit. The authors' pipeline ran thus. FLASH was used to merge the paired-end reads, and IgBLAST was used to align the reads to IMGT V, D and J germline references. Reads with below 70% alignment identity to germline references were discarded, leaving around 12 million reads study-wide. CDR3 boundaries, reading frame and productivity were assigned according to IMGT definitions. Clones at or above 1% of reads were defined as highly-expanded clones, and diversity was measured by normalized Shannon entropy. Unpaired two-tailed t-tests were used to test group differences in Shannon entropy. TCRdb trimmed public reads at Q25 via fastp, called clones via MiXCR and kept in-frame beta chains. Rows with one shared CDR3 protein collapse into an entry with the most common genes and DNA. These V and J calls rely on TCRdb rather than the paper's analysis. For this sample there are some 250,000 distinct CDR3 sequences; roughly 50% appear just once. The ten biggest clones cover approximately 15% of the sample.

The CDR3 goes from the cysteine to the phenylalanine over 13 residues. Left in the record is the CDR3 DNA by itself, 39 bases read in frame from the first base. V is clipped by 3 bases and J by 5 bases, and the sequence between their germline boundaries is 11 bases long. Based on the germline V gene (reference sequence), the CDR1 and CDR2 sequences are LNHDA and SQIVND. Results the study describes overall, beyond this receptor: In both CD4+ and CD8+ T cells, type 2 diabetes repertoires were highly diverse, with diversity significantly greater than that of type 1 diabetes repertoires. Because only a limited number of T2D and control samples were sequenced, some T1D-only HECs might also appear in more T2D or control samples. Type 2 diabetes patients had few highly-expanded CD4+ clones, median one, accounting for a median 3.9% of reads. The study groups were not matched for age and gender, which could possibly have biased interpretation. Type 2 diabetes and control samples had highly correlated V and J gene usage patterns, with the correlation between samples averaging roughly 0.97.

Recombination connected TRBV19 to TRBJ2-7; TRBD2 is a possible D gene, resting on 5 matching bases. The sequence derives from a young man with type 2 diabetes. The sequenced sample consisted of peripheral blood mononuclear cells (PBMCs). The DNA is TGTGCCAGTAGTATGAACGTCGGGAACGAGCAGTACTTC. This yields the protein CASSMNVGNEQYF.